Shown below are 28 T cell receptor beta chains from a single sample sequenced in a study of blood T cell repertoires in COVID-19 (TCRdb year 2020). The library came from the immunoSEQ multiplex PCR assay. This immuneACCESS table, as held by TCRdb, lists in-frame sequences with V and J called but not all clones. Of the missing ones, under half trace to an unresolved V gene in checked studies; the others have no known cause. For this sample the table gives about 15,000 clones, of which around 90% were detected only once. The ten largest clones represent 2% to 3% of the sample. The sample taken for sequencing was peripheral blood. Receptor source: an older woman in a cohort sampled during active or convalescent COVID-19.

The chain is built from TRBV7-8 and TRBJ2-7, with a possible D match to TRBD1 (5 bases). Germline lookup yields CDR1 SGHVS and CDR2 FQNEAQ. V was trimmed by 5 bases and J by 0 bases, leaving 17 bases between them. The CDR3 is made up of 16 amino acids. The CDR3 nucleotides read TGTGCCAGCAGCCCGGCAGGTGGGGCCATCTCCTACGAGCAGTACTTC. Its protein is CASSPAGGAISYEQYF.

The chain couples TRBV18 to TRBJ2-7, with D possibly being TRBD1 (6 bases). Trimming cost V 6 bases and J 7 bases, with 10 bases left between them. CDR3 length equals 11 residues. Germline values: CDR1 KGHSH, CDR2 LQKENI. The CDR3 sequence is CASSTGNEQYF. For the CDR3, the DNA is TGTGCCAGCTCCACAGGGAATGAGCAGTACTTC.

The rearrangement uses TRBV27 and TRBJ2-1; 10 bases are shared with TRBD2. The CDR3 has 18 amino acids. Trimming took 6 bases from V and 1 from J; bases not matched to a gene: 12. In germline, CDR1 is MNHEY, CDR2 SMNVEV (reference sequence). This chain's CDR3 is CASRLSGGASLSYNEQFF. DNA for the CDR3: TGTGCCAGCAGACTGAGCGGGGGGGCCTCATTGTCCTACAATGAGCAGTTCTTC.

This rearrangement joins TRBV6-1 to TRBJ2-3; TRBD1 aligns across 10 bases. Per germline, CDR1 MNHNS and CDR2 SASEGT. CDR3 length: 15 residues. V lost 2 bases to trimming and J lost 5 bases; unmatched junction nucleotides: 4. The CDR3 spells CASSERWTGGDTQYF. CDR3 coding DNA: TGTGCCAGCAGTGAAAGGTGGACAGGGGGAGATACGCAGTATTTT.

The chain combines TRBV7-9 with TRBJ1-5, with D tentatively TRBD1 (5 bases). The CDR3 contains 13 residues. V was pared by 5 bases and J by 4 bases, with 9 bases between. Germline V gives CDR1 SEHNR, CDR2 FQNEAQ (reference sequence). The CDR3 sequence: CASSPGGNQPQHF. CDR3 sequence (DNA): TGTGCCAGCAGCCCGGGGGGAAATCAGCCCCAGCATTTT.

The V gene is TRBV28, the J gene TRBJ1-5; 8 nucleotides match TRBD1. CDR1 MDHEN and CDR2 SYDVKM come from the germline V gene. The CDR3 covers 14 residues. V shed 6 bases, J shed 7 bases, and the junction held 8 bases outside the gene matches. CDR3 amino acids: CASSPQGARQPQHF. Here the CDR3 DNA reads TGTGCCAGCAGCCCTCAGGGGGCTCGGCAGCCCCAGCATTTT.

This chain links TRBV6-2 or TRBV6-3 with TRBJ2-3; 11 nucleotides match TRBD2. Germline V gives CDR1 MNHEY, CDR2 SVGEGT. The CDR3 has 17 amino acids. Trimming cost V 5 bases and J 1 base; bases outside gene matches: 8. The CDR3: CASSNPGLAGRTDTQYF. The CDR3 DNA reads as TGTGCCAGCAGTAACCCCGGACTAGCGGGTCGCACAGATACGCAGTATTTT.

The CDR3: CASSPVGGANIQYF. The CDR3 coding sequence is TGTGCCAGCAGCCCTGTAGGGGGGGCGAACATTCAGTACTTC. J is TRBJ2-4 and V is TRBV3-1 (or the pseudogene TRBV3-2), with D perhaps matching TRBD2 (7 bases). Trimming pared 4 bases from V and 7 bases from J, leaving 14 bases between. This CDR3 region has 14 residues. Looked up from germline, CDR1 is LGHDT and CDR2 is YNNKEL (reference sequence).

This clone was found a few times. The chain has TRBV6-2 or TRBV6-3 and TRBJ2-1; D uncertain. Between the trimmed V and J ends, which lost 6 bases and 8 bases, there was a span of 8 bases. Per the germline V gene, CDR1 is MNHEY and CDR2 is SVGEGT. The CDR3 is 11 amino acids. The CDR3 region has the DNA TGTGCCAGCAGCCAACGGGATGAGCAGTTCTTC. Translated: CASSQRDEQFF.

The rearrangement uses TRBV7-2 and TRBJ2-1; D perhaps matches TRBD2 (6 bases). The CDR3 covers 15 residues. Trimming took 3 bases from V and 6 from J, leaving 15 bases between them. Per the germline V gene, CDR1 is SGHTA and CDR2 is FQGNSA. The CDR3 is CASSFGGEPGNEQFF. The CDR3 nucleotides read TGTGCCAGCAGCTTCGGCGGGGAGCCCGGCAATGAGCAGTTCTTC.

The CDR3 here is CASSLNSPGANVLTF. The CDR3 bases are TGTGCCAGCAGCTTGAACTCCCCTGGGGCCAACGTCCTGACTTTC. The chain has TRBV5-5 and TRBJ2-6; the D is unclear. Trimming took 1 base from V and 2 from J, leaving 7 bases between them. Germline CDR1 reads SGHKS; CDR2 reads YYEKEE (reference sequence). This CDR3 is 15 amino acids long.

Only one count was recorded for this clone. V usage is TRBV2 and J usage is TRBJ2-3; the D gene is possibly TRBD1 (7 bases). With 8 bases removed from V and 6 bases from J, the gap between germline ends came to 15 bases. Germline CDR1 and CDR2: SNHLY and FYNNEI. This CDR3 contains 13 residues. CDR3 loop: CASGGDSWDTQYF. CDR3 sequence (DNA): TGTGCCAGCGGAGGGGACAGCTGGGATACGCAGTATTTT.

This chain joins TRBV5-6 and TRBJ1-2, with TRBD1 matching 9 bases. The CDR3 spans 14 residues. V shed 1 base and J 8 bases; nucleotides not matched to a gene: 6. Germline assignment: CDR1 SGHDT and CDR2 YYEEEE. The CDR3 is CASSLPGTGWGYTF. CDR3 sequence (DNA): TGTGCCAGCAGCTTGCCGGGGACAGGGTGGGGCTACACCTTC.

The chain has TRBV7-2 and TRBJ2-5; 8 bases match TRBD2. The CDR3 extends over 14 amino acids. The V and J ends lost 5 bases and 2 bases, in that order; junction bases with no gene match: 4. Germline values: CDR1 SGHTA, CDR2 FQGNSA. The CDR3 loop is CASSRGGVQETQYF. CDR3 DNA sequence: TGTGCCAGCAGCCGGGGGGGGGTTCAAGAGACCCAGTACTTC.

The rearrangement joins TRBV27 to TRBJ2-5, with TRBD1 as a possible D gene (7 bases). This CDR3 region has 17 residues. The germline V gene encodes CDR1 MNHEY and CDR2 SMNVEV (reference sequence). V was pared by 0 bases and J by 6 bases, with 20 bases between. The CDR3 nucleotides are TGTGCCAGCAGTTTATCCCCCCCGACAGGGAGGCTCAAGACCCAGTACTTC. Its protein is CASSLSPPTGRLKTQYF.

This chain links TRBV9 with TRBJ1-4; 7 bases map to TRBD1. The CDR3 covers 18 residues. Germline lookup yields CDR1 SGDLS and CDR2 YYNGEE. V lost 4 bases to trimming and J lost 4 bases; unmatched junction nucleotides: 16. The DNA of the CDR3 is TGTGCCAGCAGCCCATTAGGGGGCGATCGCCTCTTTAATGAAAAACTGTTTTTT. Its protein product is CASSPLGGDRLFNEKLFF.

The chain carries TRBV27 and TRBJ1-1; D is possibly TRBD1 (6 bases). Germline V lookup: CDR1 MNHEY, CDR2 SMNVEV (reference sequence). There are 13 residues in the CDR3. Trimming took off 6 bases at V and 4 bases at J, with 12 bases between the two ends. The CDR3 protein is CASSLGAGTEAFF. CDR3 in DNA: TGTGCCAGCAGCCTGGGGGCTGGCACTGAAGCTTTCTTT.

This rearrangement joins TRBV5-6 to TRBJ1-3, with a tentative D call TRBD1 (5 bases). Looked up from germline, CDR1 is SGHDT and CDR2 is YYEEEE. The CDR3 runs 16 residues. The ends were cut back, 0 bases at V and 0 bases at J, with 10 bases in the middle. The CDR3 DNA follows: TGTGCCAGCAGCTTGGCCGGGACTGCCTCTGGAAACACCATATATTTT. As protein: CASSLAGTASGNTIYF.

This chain uses TRBV5-6 with TRBJ2-1, with 9 bases matching TRBD1. Germline loops: CDR1 SGHDT, CDR2 YYEEEE. V was pared by 4 bases and J by 8 bases, with 7 bases of the junction left unmatched. The CDR3 consists of 14 residues. CDR3 in amino acids: CASSKQGARDEQFF. CDR3 in DNA: TGTGCCAGCAGCAAACAGGGGGCCAGGGATGAGCAGTTCTTC.

The gene calls are TRBV5-1 and TRBJ2-1; possibly TRBD1 for D (5 bases). Germline V gene lookup returns CDR1 SGHRS and CDR2 YFSETQ. Trimming pared 0 bases from V and 6 bases from J, leaving 16 bases between. The CDR3 runs 16 residues. The CDR3 DNA is TGCGCCAGCAGCTTGGGACAGTCTCCAGGGTCCAATGAGCAGTTCTTC. It is translated as CASSLGQSPGSNEQFF. Filled out from reference TRBV5-1 and TRBJ2-1, the complete variable domain reads KAGVTQTPRYLIKTRGQQVTLSCSPISGHRSVSWYQQTPGQGLQFLFEYFSETQRNKGNFPGRFSGRQFSNSRSEMNVSTLELGDSALYLCASSLGQSPGSNEQFFGPGTRLTVL.

Of note for this clone: The junction departs from the called germline gene at one end, perhaps through a read error. This CDR3 reads CASSFQNAGQRTF. The CDR3 bases are TGTGCCAGCAGCTTCCAAAACGCGGGACAGCGCACCTTC. The chain recombines TRBV7-2 with TRBJ2-7, with D perhaps matching TRBD1 (7 bases). The CDR3 is 13 amino acids. CDR1 and CDR2 (germline): SGHTA, FQGNSA.

The chain links TRBV7-2 to TRBJ2-1, with D perhaps TRBD2 (5 bases). Germline V lookup: CDR1 SGHTA, CDR2 FQGNSA. Trimming left V 5 bases short and J 0 bases short, with 11 bases between. The CDR3 covers 15 residues. CDR3 residues: CASSREGNSYNEQFF. The CDR3 nucleotides read TGTGCCAGCAGCCGCGAGGGTAACTCCTACAATGAGCAGTTCTTC. The full variable domain, completed using reference TRBV7-2 and TRBJ2-1, is GAGVSQSPSNKVTEKGKDVELRCDPISGHTALYWYRQSLGQGLEFLIYFQGNSAPDKSGLPSDRFSAERTGGSVSTLTIQRTQQEDSAVYLCASSREGNSYNEQFFGPGTRLTVL.

This clone was seen just once. The J gene is TRBJ1-1, the V gene TRBV28, with 8 nucleotides matching TRBD1. Germline V lookup: CDR1 MDHEN, CDR2 SYDVKM. With 2 bases clipped from V and 8 bases from J, the junction kept 10 bases outside the gene matches. This CDR3 contains 15 residues. The CDR3 DNA follows: TGTGCCAGCAGTTTACCCGCCCAGGGGGCGCGGGAAGCTTTCTTT. Encoded protein: CASSLPAQGAREAFF.

This clone was seen only a few times. The chain joins TRBV28 to TRBJ1-5; no definite D call. Germline loops: CDR1 MDHEN, CDR2 SYDVKM. The CDR3 covers 16 residues. Between the trimmed V and J ends, which lost 1 base and 1 base, there was a span of 11 bases. CDR3 loop: CASSLSGSRSNQPQHF. The CDR3 DNA is TGTGCCAGCAGTTTATCCGGGAGTAGGAGCAATCAGCCCCAGCATTTT. The full variable domain, in which reference TRBV28 and TRBJ1-5 provide the parts outside the CDR3, is DVKVTQSSRYLVKRTGEKVFLECVQDMDHENMFWYRQDPGLGLRLIYFSYDVKMKEKGDIPEGYSVSREKKERFSLILESASTNQTSMYLCASSLSGSRSNQPQHFGDGTRLSIL.

V gene TRBV2 combines with J gene TRBJ1-4, with 9 bases identical to TRBD1. CDR1 SNHLY and CDR2 FYNNEI come from the germline V gene. The CDR3 has 15 amino acids. V lost 1 base and J lost 8; bases outside the gene matches: 5. In nucleotides, the CDR3 is TGTGCCAGCAGTGAAGAGGGGACAGGGAACGAAAAACTGTTTTTT. As protein: CASSEEGTGNEKLFF.

This clone was seen just once. The chain recombines TRBV7-9 with TRBJ2-1, with 11 bases lining up with TRBD2. The CDR3 runs 18 residues. Germline V CDR1 and CDR2: SEHNR, FQNEAQ (reference sequence). Trimming at V came to 3 bases and at J to 3 bases, leaving 10 bases not matched to a gene. The CDR3 protein is CASSFTRLGLAGYNEQFF. CDR3 coding DNA: TGTGCCAGCAGCTTTACCCGGTTAGGACTAGCGGGCTACAATGAGCAGTTCTTC.

This chain joins TRBV11-2 and TRBJ1-2; the D is unclear. CDR3 length equals 15 residues. The V end was cut by 6 bases, the J end by 0 bases, with 14 bases between. The germline CDR1 and CDR2 sequences are SGHAT and FQNNGV. CDR3 sequence (DNA): TGTGCCAGCAGGCGTAGGAACAGAGCTAACTATGGCTACACCTTC. Amino acid sequence: CASRRRNRANYGYTF. The variable domain in full, with the rest retrieved from reference TRBV11-2 and TRBJ1-2, is EAGVAQSPRYKIIEKRQSVAFWCNPISGHATLYWYQQILGQGPKLLIQFQNNGVVDDSQLPKDRFSAERLKGVDSTLKIQPAKLEDSAVYLCASRRRNRANYGYTFGSGTRLTVV.

The chain joins TRBV21-1 to TRBJ2-3; TRBD2, as called in the table, went unchecked against the DNA. TRBV21-1 is a pseudogene locus. The CDR3 spans 15 residues. CDR3 sequence (DNA): TGTGCCAGCGGGACCCCTGCGGGGGGCACAGATACGCAGTATTTT. Amino acids: CASGTPAGGTDTQYF.